The 12 T cell receptor beta chains presented below share a single source sample, sequenced in a study of CD8+ T cells in alopecia areata. Treatment reported: oral pan-JAK inhibitor, 5-10 mg twice daily. cDNA prepared by RNA extraction and subsequent reverse transcription served as the template for sequencing. Profiling relied on immunoSEQ multiplex PCR, and the TCRdb table lists in-frame clones only, not all of them. The data contain some 150,000 clones, less than 70% of them singletons. This specimen consisted of CD8+ T cells sorted from blood, obtained at week 4, from a patient treated with tofacitinib. The receptors derive from a human donor with alopecia areata.

The table lists this clone with a count of one. V is TRBV5-1 and J is TRBJ2-1; D is ambiguous. Germline V gene sequence: CDR1 SGHRS, CDR2 YFSETQ. Trimming stripped 4 bases from V and 7 bases from J, with 21 bases between. The CDR3 runs to 16 residues. The CDR3 sequence: CASSMERSYIGNEQFF. CDR3 bases: TGCGCCAGCAGCATGGAACGGTCCTACATTGGTAATGAGCAGTTCTTC.

The rearrangement links TRBV25-1 to TRBJ2-7; D uncertain. V lost 3 bases and J 2 bases, leaving 2 bases between the germline ends. CDR3 length equals 11 residues. Germline assignment: CDR1 MGHDK and CDR2 SYGVNS. The CDR3 spells CASSDTYEQYF. In nucleotides, the CDR3 is TGTGCCAGCAGTGACACCTACGAGCAGTACTTC.

The chain recombines TRBV9 with TRBJ2-1; 10 bases are a match to TRBD2. CDR1 is SGDLS and CDR2 is YYNGEE in the germline V gene. The CDR3 is made up of 17 amino acids. V lost 4 bases, J lost 3 bases, and 10 bases stayed unmatched. CDR3 in amino acids: CASSLQRGGIHYNEQFF. CDR3 DNA sequence: TGTGCCAGCAGCCTCCAGCGGGGGGGAATCCACTACAATGAGCAGTTCTTC.

This clone was observed a few times. This chain links TRBV2 with TRBJ2-1, with D unclear. V lost 3 bases, J lost 7 bases, and 7 bases lay in between. This CDR3 is 12 amino acids long. CDR1 SNHLY and CDR2 FYNNEI come from the germline V gene. CDR3 bases: TGTGCCAGCAGTGATGAAGGGAATGAGCAGTTCTTC. Amino acid sequence: CASSDEGNEQFF.

The chain employs TRBV11-2 and TRBJ2-3; D is ambiguous. CDR1 is SGHAT and CDR2 is FQNNGV in the germline V gene. The V and J ends lost 3 bases and 5 bases respectively, with 9 bases between them. There are 13 residues in the CDR3. The CDR3 DNA sequence: TGTGCCAGCAGCTTGTTGCCCTTAGATACGCAGTATTTT. As protein: CASSLLPLDTQYF.

This clone was recorded once. V usage is TRBV29-1 and J usage is TRBJ1-1; D possibly corresponds to TRBD1 (6 bases). V was cut by 3 bases and J by 7 bases, with 12 bases left in between. The germline V gene has CDR1 SQVTM and CDR2 ANQGSEA. CDR3 length: 12 residues. For the CDR3, the DNA is TGCAGCGTTGACGGCAGGGGTAGTGAAGCTTTCTTT. Protein product: CSVDGRGSEAFF.

In its sample, this clone was seen a few times. The genes are TRBV27 and TRBJ2-7; 12 bases agree with TRBD2. The CDR3 spans 15 residues. Germline V lookup: CDR1 MNHEY, CDR2 SMNVEV (reference sequence). V lost 5 bases, J lost 2 bases, and 4 bases stayed unmatched. The CDR3 sequence: CASSPSSGGAYEQYF. CDR3 bases: TGTGCCAGCAGTCCTTCTAGCGGGGGGGCCTACGAGCAGTACTTC.

The gene calls are TRBV23-1 and TRBJ2-5; D may be TRBD1 (7 bases). TRBV23-1 belongs to the ORF category, with a function that is uncertain. This CDR3 has 16 amino acids. Trimming shortened V by 4 bases and J by 1 base, and 16 bases separated the two germline ends. For the CDR3, the DNA is TGCGCCAGCAGTCGAATCGGGGGACAGTTCCAAGAGACCCAGTACTTC. It codes for CASSRIGGQFQETQYF.

The CDR3 DNA is TGTGCTAGTGGTATCCGGACTCTTACCCACTATGGCTACACCTTC. It specifies CASGIRTLTHYGYTF. The chain combines TRBV12-5 with TRBJ1-2; no firm D call. The germline V gene encodes CDR1 LGHNT and CDR2 FRNRAP. The CDR3 consists of 15 residues. The germline V and J ends were trimmed by 5 bases and 3 bases, with 16 bases remaining between them.

This clone was counted once. The chain recombines TRBV7-2 with TRBJ1-5, with D hard to call. The CDR3 extends over 15 amino acids. V lost 1 base and J 6 bases, leaving 13 bases between the germline ends. From germline, CDR1 is SGHTA and CDR2 FQGNSA. The CDR3 reads CASSLVEGSGQPQHF. CDR3 bases: TGTGCCAGCAGCTTAGTCGAGGGTTCGGGTCAGCCCCAGCATTTT. The full variable domain, its missing parts supplied by reference TRBV7-2 and TRBJ1-5, is GAGVSQSPSNKVTEKGKDVELRCDPISGHTALYWYRQSLGQGLEFLIYFQGNSAPDKSGLPSDRFSAERTGGSVSTLTIQRTQQEDSAVYLCASSLVEGSGQPQHFGDGTRLSIL.

The chain uses TRBV27 and TRBJ1-1; maybe TRBD1 (6 bases). V lost 5 bases and J lost 4, with 8 bases in between. Germline V gene lookup returns CDR1 MNHEY and CDR2 SMNVEV (reference sequence). The CDR3 loop spans 12 amino acids. The DNA of the CDR3 is TGTGCCAGCAGTACAGGGCCCACTGAAGCTTTCTTT. It translates to CASSTGPTEAFF.

This clone has more than one count but fewer than ten. The CDR3 DNA is TGTGCCAGCAGCTTAGCAGGACAGGGGAACGATGAGCAGTTCTTC. Amino acids: CASSLAGQGNDEQFF. The chain recombines TRBV13 with TRBJ2-1; the match to TRBD1 covers 9 bases. Germline values: CDR1 PRHDT, CDR2 FYEKMQ (reference sequence). Unmatched junction bases numbered 6, after V lost 1 base and J lost 8 bases. CDR3 size: 15 residues.